One and the same sample provided the 8 T cell receptor beta chains below, sequenced in a study of shared clonotypes between healthy human individuals. The protocol was immunoSEQ multiplex PCR, while the TCRdb copy is restricted to in-frame clones and leaves out a portion. This table holds over 750,000 clones, approximately 97% found once. Terminally differentiated effector memory CD45RA+ cells were excluded by CCR7 positive selection of CD45RO-negative cells. Sequencing was performed on naive CD8+ T cells sorted from blood. Every receptor here comes from a man aged 25-45 years in good health.

This clone was seen a single time. The same CDR3 can be traced to other DNA sequences in this sample. The V gene is TRBV28, the J gene TRBJ2-3; D possibly corresponds to TRBD2 (6 bases). Trimming took 1 base from V and 0 from J, leaving 8 bases between them. This CDR3 comprises 15 residues. In germline, CDR1 is MDHEN, CDR2 SYDVKM. In DNA form, the CDR3 reads TGTGCCAGCAGTTTATTTAGCGGAAGCACAGATACGCAGTATTTT. Residues: CASSLFSGSTDTQYF.

The chain recombines TRBV15 with TRBJ2-7; D is perhaps TRBD1 (6 bases). Germline V gene sequence: CDR1 LNHNV, CDR2 YYDKDF (reference sequence). V dropped 6 bases and J dropped 6 bases, with 9 bases sitting between them. The CDR3 has 11 amino acids. The CDR3 is CATSQGPEQYF. The CDR3 DNA is TGTGCCACCAGTCAGGGGCCCGAGCAGTACTTC.

The chain links TRBV4-1 to TRBJ2-2; D gene uncertain. Germline CDR1 is MGHRA and CDR2 is YSYEKL. V lost 4 bases and J lost 5, with 11 bases in between. This CDR3 region has 14 residues. For the CDR3, the DNA is TGCGCCAGCAGCCTGTTACGAGGTACCGGGGAGCTGTTTTTT. Protein: CASSLLRGTGELFF.

The CDR3 reads CASSPGRGLVPYEQYF. Written as DNA, the CDR3 is TGTGCCAGCTCACCCGGCAGAGGACTAGTTCCCTACGAGCAGTACTTC. The chain combines TRBV18 with TRBJ2-7; TRBD2 aligns across 7 bases. Germline V gene data show CDR1 as KGHSH and CDR2 as LQKENI. This CDR3 spans 16 amino acids. Trimming removed 3 bases from V and 2 bases from J; junction bases left unmatched: 10.

This clone came up once. This chain connects TRBV28 to TRBJ2-1, with 13 bases identical to TRBD2. The germline V gene encodes CDR1 MDHEN and CDR2 SYDVKM. The CDR3 has 16 residues. V was clipped by 4 bases and J by 4 bases; unmatched bases: 4. The CDR3 DNA is TGTGCCAGCAGTTCTATGACTAGCGGGAGGTACAATGAGCAGTTCTTC. It translates to CASSSMTSGRYNEQFF.

V usage is TRBV6-4 and J usage is TRBJ2-3; D gene ambiguous. V lost 6 bases and J 2 bases, leaving 12 bases between the germline ends. Germline V gives CDR1 MRHNA, CDR2 SNTAGT. The CDR3 loop spans 14 amino acids. CDR3 DNA sequence: TGTGCCAGCAGCGACGACGTCTACACAGATACGCAGTATTTT. Translated, it gives CASSDDVYTDTQYF.

This sequence joins TRBV4-1 and TRBJ1-1, with no clear D. Germline V CDR1 and CDR2: MGHRA, YSYEKL. The V end lost 8 bases, the J end lost 4 bases, and 17 bases lay between the germline ends. The CDR3 length is 14 residues. DNA for the CDR3: TGCGCCAGCTCGAACCTAGAAATGGGCACTGAAGCTTTCTTT. This sequence encodes CASSNLEMGTEAFF.

The CDR3 DNA sequence: TGCAGCGTCCGGGGGCGGCTCCCCCTCAATGAGCAGTTCTTC. Protein product: CSVRGRLPLNEQFF. The chain uses TRBV29-1 and TRBJ2-1; D may match TRBD1 or TRBD2 (6 bases each). The V gene's germline CDR1 is SQVTM and CDR2 ANQGSEA. The V end was cut by 6 bases, the J end by 6 bases, with 18 bases between. The CDR3 spans 14 residues.